These 27 T cell receptor beta chains share one sample of origin, sequenced in a study of post-analysis software for immune sequencing data. General study points: Elevated frequency relative to controls characterized roughly five TRBV segments in patients, TRBV5-6, TRBV5-1 and TRBV20-1 among them.

These receptors are not linked to any known antigen. Incorporated into the TCR beta cDNA libraries were unique molecular identifiers, which served to reduce PCR and sequencing biases. Via MiXCR, TCRdb re-called the PCR reads, giving one row per CDR3 protein. Among some 690,000 distinct CDR3 sequences listed, around 60% were seen once. Sequences were obtained from blood. These receptors came from a girl aged 2 to 10 with multiple sclerosis.

This clonotype was detected a few times. The rearrangement joins TRBV20-1 to TRBJ1-5; 7 bases are a match to TRBD1. This CDR3 has 14 amino acids. The trim removed 5 bases at V and 5 bases at J, leaving 9 bases unmatched. Germline CDR1 and CDR2: DFQATT and SNEGSKA (reference sequence). CDR3 nucleotides: TGCAGTGCTTACGACAGGGAAGGTCATCAGCCCCAGCATTTT. Translated, it gives CSAYDREGHQPQHF.

This sequence joins TRBV13 and TRBJ2-3, with 7 bases that match TRBD1. This CDR3 comprises 14 residues. V lost 2 bases, J lost 7 bases, and 6 bases stayed unmatched. CDR1 and CDR2 (germline): PRHDT, FYEKMQ (reference sequence). The CDR3 DNA is TGTGCCAGCAGCTTAAGGGGGCTCGAGAATACGCAGTATTTT. Protein sequence: CASSLRGLENTQYF.

This clonotype was detected a few times. The chain links TRBV6-4 to TRBJ1-6, with no clear D. V was pared by 2 bases and J by 0 bases, with 2 bases between. CDR1 and CDR2 (germline): MRHNA, SNTAGT. The CDR3 runs to 14 residues. The CDR3: CASSDNSYNSPLHF. CDR3 in DNA: TGTGCCAGCAGTGACAACTCCTATAATTCACCCCTCCACTTT.

The rearrangement joins TRBV9 to TRBJ2-7; unclear D gene. CDR3 size: 14 residues. CDR1 is SGDLS, CDR2 YYNGEE, per germline. V lost 0 bases and J lost 3, with 10 bases in between. The CDR3 DNA reads as TGTGCCAGCAGCGTAGGAGGTCTAGACTACGAGCAGTACTTC. This codes for CASSVGGLDYEQYF.

This rearrangement joins TRBV4-2 to TRBJ2-5, with TRBD2 matching 13 bases. CDR1 is LGHNA, CDR2 YNFKEQ, per germline. After removal of 0 bases from V and 5 bases from J, the junction contained 6 bases not matched to a gene. The CDR3 runs 17 residues. The CDR3: CASSQELAGGPGETQYF. The CDR3 region has the DNA TGTGCCAGCAGCCAAGAACTAGCGGGGGGGCCGGGGGAGACCCAGTACTTC.

The J gene is TRBJ2-5, the V gene TRBV12-3 or TRBV12-4; D gene unclear. The closer fit of TRBJ2-7 to the DNA end suggests the J call may be wrong. This CDR3 is 11 amino acids long. DNA of the CDR3: TGTGCCAGCAGCGACCTGGGCGAGCAGTACTTC. This codes for CASSDLGEQYF.

V and J are TRBV29-1 and TRBJ1-1, with a weak D call TRBD1 (6 bases). Germline CDR1 is SQVTM and CDR2 is ANQGSEA. The CDR3 is made up of 13 amino acids. Trimming took 0 bases from V and 5 from J, leaving 10 bases between them. CDR3 protein: CSVEEGQGTEAFF. CDR3 DNA sequence: TGCAGCGTTGAAGAGGGGCAGGGGACTGAAGCTTTCTTT.

The chain links TRBV11-2 to TRBJ2-3; 9 bases map to TRBD1. The germline V gene has CDR1 SGHAT and CDR2 FQNNGV. The CDR3 covers 14 residues. After removal of 5 bases from V and 3 bases from J, the junction contained 3 bases not matched to a gene. CDR3 nucleotides: TGTGCCAGCAGCCGGGACAGGGCGACAGATACGCAGTATTTT. Protein sequence: CASSRDRATDTQYF.

The chain employs TRBV5-5 and TRBJ1-5; TRBD1 matches 8 bases. The germline V gene encodes CDR1 SGHKS and CDR2 YYEKEE (reference sequence). The V gene end was trimmed by 3 bases and the J gene end by 0 bases; junction bases not matched to a gene: 17. This CDR3 has 20 amino acids. This CDR3 reads CASSSTGQGRRYDSNQPQHF. CDR3 DNA sequence: TGTGCCAGCAGCTCCACCGGACAGGGAAGAAGATATGATAGCAATCAGCCCCAGCATTTT.

In its sample, this clonotype was seen a few times. V and J are TRBV20-1 and TRBJ2-1; the D gene is possibly TRBD2 (6 bases). The CDR3 covers 14 residues. Germline-derived CDR1 and CDR2 are DFQATT and SNEGSKA (reference sequence). The V and J ends lost 3 bases and 7 bases respectively, with 16 bases between them. This chain's CDR3 is CSAREGLTGNEQFF. For the CDR3, the DNA is TGCAGTGCTAGGGAGGGACTGACGGGGAATGAGCAGTTCTTC.

The V gene is TRBV5-6, the J gene TRBJ1-5; tentative D call: TRBD1 (6 bases). The CDR3 runs to 15 residues. V was pared by 1 base and J by 2 bases, with 10 bases between. Germline V gives CDR1 SGHDT, CDR2 YYEEEE. The CDR3 sequence: CASSLNRVGNQPQHF. The CDR3 coding sequence is TGTGCCAGCAGCTTGAACAGGGTCGGCAATCAGCCCCAGCATTTT.

The rearrangement links TRBV28 to TRBJ2-1; D gene uncertain. V shed 4 bases and J shed 4 bases, with 14 bases lying between them. There are 15 residues in the CDR3. Germline V gene data show CDR1 as MDHEN and CDR2 as SYDVKM. The DNA of the CDR3 is TGTGCCAGCAGTTACTCGAGCCAGGTTTACAATGAGCAGTTCTTC. It specifies CASSYSSQVYNEQFF.

V gene TRBV20-1 combines with J gene TRBJ2-2; D may be TRBD1 (6 bases). The CDR3 sequence is 15 residues long. V was clipped by 3 bases and J by 0 bases, with 11 bases between them. Germline CDR1 is DFQATT and CDR2 is SNEGSKA (reference sequence). CDR3 sequence (DNA): TGCAGTGCTAGTCCCACAGGGACGAACACCGGGGAGCTGTTTTTT. Translated: CSASPTGTNTGELFF.

The V and J genes are TRBV12-3 or TRBV12-4 and TRBJ1-2; D remains ambiguous. V gave up 3 bases and J gave up 4 bases, with 12 bases separating them. This CDR3 has 14 amino acids. The CDR3 sequence is CASSFPGPTYGYTF. As DNA, the CDR3 is TGTGCCAGCAGTTTCCCCGGACCGACCTATGGCTACACCTTC.

This chain links TRBV6-6 with TRBJ2-7, with TRBD2 matching over 10 bases. CDR1 is MNHNY, CDR2 SVGAGI, per germline (reference sequence). The CDR3 spans 13 residues. With V trimmed by 8 bases and J by 5 bases, 6 bases remained unmatched. The CDR3 DNA follows: TGTGCCAGCGGTAGCGGGAGGACCAACGAGCAGTACTTC. Encoded protein: CASGSGRTNEQYF.

The V gene is TRBV7-2, the J gene TRBJ2-3; no clear D. The CDR3 is 15 residues long. Per the germline V gene, CDR1 is SGHTA and CDR2 is FQGNSA. V was shortened by 3 bases and J by 3 bases, with 13 bases between the two germline ends. CDR3 protein: CASSFLPHGTDTQYF. CDR3 in DNA: TGTGCCAGCAGCTTCTTACCCCACGGAACAGATACGCAGTATTTT.

The J gene is TRBJ1-2, the V gene TRBV27, with D hard to call. Germline V gives CDR1 MNHEY, CDR2 SMNVEV (reference sequence). V lost 4 bases to trimming and J lost 8 bases, with 17 bases between them. This CDR3 region has 14 residues. The CDR3, as DNA: TGTGCCAGCAGTTCCGACGGCGTGGGTGACGGCTACACCTTC. Translation gives CASSSDGVGDGYTF.

J is TRBJ1-2 and V is TRBV30; TRBD1 matches 8 bases. Germline CDR1 and CDR2: GTSNPN and SVGIG (reference sequence). The V segment lost 5 bases and the J segment 7 bases; nucleotides outside the gene matches: 9. This CDR3 spans 13 amino acids. The CDR3 is CAWDRGPLVGYTF. Written as DNA, the CDR3 is TGTGCCTGGGACAGGGGCCCGCTTGTTGGCTACACCTTC.

The genes are TRBV6-5 and TRBJ2-4; D may be TRBD2 (6 bases). The CDR3 consists of 18 residues. Trimming removed 4 bases at V and 2 bases at J, with 21 bases between. Germline loops: CDR1 MNHEY, CDR2 SVGAGI. CDR3 region: CASSSQWRGGLTKNIQYF. CDR3 sequence (DNA): TGTGCCAGCAGTTCCCAGTGGAGGGGAGGCTTGACCAAAAACATTCAGTACTTC.

The chain employs TRBV2 and TRBJ2-7, with TRBD1 identical over 8 bases. CDR1 is SNHLY, CDR2 FYNNEI, per germline. The junction had 1 base not matched to a gene; V was cut back by 6 bases and J by 6 bases. The CDR3 runs to 11 residues. This chain's CDR3 is CASRGQGEQYF. CDR3 coding DNA: TGTGCCAGCAGAGGACAGGGCGAGCAGTACTTC.

V is TRBV13 and J is TRBJ2-5; possible D gene TRBD2, 7 bases. The length of the CDR3 is 14 residues. The V end was cut by 4 bases, the J end by 5 bases, with 14 bases between. Germline V gene lookup returns CDR1 PRHDT and CDR2 FYEKMQ (reference sequence). CDR3 sequence reads: CASSSGRGLETQYF. As DNA, the CDR3 is TGTGCCAGCAGCTCCGGGCGGGGGCTTGAGACCCAGTACTTC.

Only a few counts were recorded for this clonotype. The chain has TRBV6-5 and TRBJ2-1, with D possibly matching TRBD2 (5 bases). V was cut by 8 bases and J by 0 bases, with 8 bases left in between. The CDR3 extends over 13 amino acids. Germline V gene data show CDR1 as MNHEY and CDR2 as SVGAGI. This CDR3 reads CASGRVSYNEQFF. Written as DNA, the CDR3 is TGTGCCAGCGGGCGGGTCTCCTACAATGAGCAGTTCTTC.

This clonotype has more than one count but fewer than ten. This chain uses TRBV24-1 with TRBJ1-2, with TRBD1 matching 7 bases. This CDR3 has 14 residues. J was trimmed by 4 bases and V by 3 bases; bases with no gene match: 4. Germline V gives CDR1 KGHDR, CDR2 SFDVKD. CDR3 amino acids: CATSDTGQIYGYTF. The CDR3 coding sequence is TGTGCCACCAGTGATACGGGACAGATCTATGGCTACACCTTC.

V is TRBV5-1 and J is TRBJ2-3; the match to TRBD1 covers 9 bases. The CDR3 length is 15 residues. Germline CDR1 reads SGHRS; CDR2 reads YFSETQ. Trimming removed 3 bases from V and 1 base from J; junction bases left unmatched: 3. CDR3 sequence reads: CASSYGTGRTDTQYF. The CDR3 nucleotides are TGCGCCAGCAGCTATGGGACAGGGCGCACAGATACGCAGTATTTT.

In its sample, this clonotype was seen a few times. The J gene is TRBJ2-5, the V gene TRBV2; D assignment may be TRBD1 or TRBD2 (5 bases each). The CDR3 sequence is 13 residues long. Per the germline V gene, CDR1 is SNHLY and CDR2 is FYNNEI. The V gene lost 8 bases and the J gene lost 3 bases, with 13 bases spanning the gap. The CDR3 sequence: CASGRDGEETQYF. CDR3 DNA sequence: TGTGCCAGCGGCCGGGACGGCGAAGAGACCCAGTACTTC. Full variable domain (outside the CDR3, taken from reference TRBV2 and TRBJ2-5): EPEVTQTPSHQVTQMGQEVILRCVPISNHLYFYWYRQILGQKVEFLVSFYNNEISEKSEIFDDQFSVERPDGSNFTLKIRSTKLEDSAMYFCASGRDGEETQYFGPGTRLLVL.

The V call is TRBV5-1, the J call TRBJ2-1; tentative D call: TRBD2 (6 bases). Germline values: CDR1 SGHRS, CDR2 YFSETQ. The CDR3 loop spans 18 amino acids. V lost 0 bases and J lost 6, with 22 bases in between. The CDR3 region is CASSLVSRESRVSNEQFF. CDR3 bases: TGCGCCAGCAGCTTGGTATCCCGGGAGAGCCGAGTAAGCAATGAGCAGTTCTTC.

The rearrangement joins TRBV19 to TRBJ2-1, with 7 nucleotides matching TRBD2. The CDR3 sequence is 15 residues long. Germline loops: CDR1 LNHDA, CDR2 SQIVND (reference sequence). Losses at the gene ends were 3 bases for V and 5 bases for J; bases not matched to a gene: 7. CDR3 sequence reads: CASSISSGVHNEQFF. DNA for the CDR3: TGTGCCAGTAGTATTTCGAGCGGGGTACACAATGAGCAGTTCTTC.